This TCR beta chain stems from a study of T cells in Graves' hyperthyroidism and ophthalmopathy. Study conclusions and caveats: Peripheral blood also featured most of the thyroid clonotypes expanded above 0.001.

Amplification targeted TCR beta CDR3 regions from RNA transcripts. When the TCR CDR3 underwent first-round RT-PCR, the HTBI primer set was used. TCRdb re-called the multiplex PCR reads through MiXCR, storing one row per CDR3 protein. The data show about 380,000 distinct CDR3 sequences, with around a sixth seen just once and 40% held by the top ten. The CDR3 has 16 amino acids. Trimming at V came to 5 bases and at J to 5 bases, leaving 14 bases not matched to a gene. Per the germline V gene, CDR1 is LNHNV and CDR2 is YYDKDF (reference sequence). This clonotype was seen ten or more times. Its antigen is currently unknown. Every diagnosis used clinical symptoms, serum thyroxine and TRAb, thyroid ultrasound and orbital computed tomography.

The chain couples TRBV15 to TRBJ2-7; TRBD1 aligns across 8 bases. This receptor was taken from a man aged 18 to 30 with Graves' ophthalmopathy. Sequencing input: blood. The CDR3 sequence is CATSANDRGPKDEQYF. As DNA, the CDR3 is TGTGCCACCAGCGCCAACGACAGGGGCCCCAAGGACGAGCAGTACTTC.